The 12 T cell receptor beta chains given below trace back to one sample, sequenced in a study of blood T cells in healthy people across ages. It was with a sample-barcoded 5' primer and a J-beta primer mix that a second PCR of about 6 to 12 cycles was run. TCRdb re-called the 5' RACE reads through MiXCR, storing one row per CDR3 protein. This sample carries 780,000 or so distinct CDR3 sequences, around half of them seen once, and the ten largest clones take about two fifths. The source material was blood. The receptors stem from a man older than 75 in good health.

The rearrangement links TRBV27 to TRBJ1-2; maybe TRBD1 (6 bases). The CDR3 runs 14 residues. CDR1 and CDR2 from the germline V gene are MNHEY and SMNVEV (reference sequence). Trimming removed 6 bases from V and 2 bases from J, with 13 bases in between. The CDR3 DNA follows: TGTGCCAGCAGATTAGGGGGGGGGAACTATGGCTACACCTTC. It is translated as CASRLGGGNYGYTF.

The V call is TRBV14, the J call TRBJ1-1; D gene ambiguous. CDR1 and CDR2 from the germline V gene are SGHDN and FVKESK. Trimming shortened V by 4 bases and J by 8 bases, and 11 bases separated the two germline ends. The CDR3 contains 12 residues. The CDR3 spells CASSPGPREAFF. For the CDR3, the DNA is TGTGCCAGCAGCCCTGGACCGCGGGAAGCTTTCTTT.

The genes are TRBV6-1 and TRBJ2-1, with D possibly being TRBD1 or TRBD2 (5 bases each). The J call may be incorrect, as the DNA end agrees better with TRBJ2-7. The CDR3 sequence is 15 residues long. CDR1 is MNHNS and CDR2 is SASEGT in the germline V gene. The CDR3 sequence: CASSEVRDGSYEQYF. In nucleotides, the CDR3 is TGTGCCAGCAGTGAAGTTCGGGACGGTTCTTACGAGCAGTACTTC.

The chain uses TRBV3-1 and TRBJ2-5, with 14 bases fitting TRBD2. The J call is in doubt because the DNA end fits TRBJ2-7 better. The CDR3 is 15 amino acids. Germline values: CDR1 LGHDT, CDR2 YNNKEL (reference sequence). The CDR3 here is CASSPLGLAGGEQYF. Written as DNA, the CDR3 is TGTGCCAGCAGCCCCCTCGGACTAGCGGGAGGCGAGCAGTACTTC.

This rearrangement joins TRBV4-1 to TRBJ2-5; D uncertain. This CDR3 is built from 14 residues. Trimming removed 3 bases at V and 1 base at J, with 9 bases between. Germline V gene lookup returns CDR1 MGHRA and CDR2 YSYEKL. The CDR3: CASSQPTFQETQYF. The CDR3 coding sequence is TGCGCCAGCAGCCAGCCGACCTTCCAAGAGACCCAGTACTTC.

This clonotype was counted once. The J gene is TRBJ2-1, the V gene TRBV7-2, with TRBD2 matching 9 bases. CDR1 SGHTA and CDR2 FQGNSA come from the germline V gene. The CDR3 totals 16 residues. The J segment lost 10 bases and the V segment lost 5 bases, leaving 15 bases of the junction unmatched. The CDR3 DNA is TGTGCCAGCAGCCCCCGTCGCGGGAGGGCCGTAGACGAGCAGTTCTTC. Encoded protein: CASSPRRGRAVDEQFF. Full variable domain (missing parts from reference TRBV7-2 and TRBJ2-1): GAGVSQSPSNKVTEKGKDVELRCDPISGHTALYWYRQSLGQGLEFLIYFQGNSAPDKSGLPSDRFSAERTGGSVSTLTIQRTQQEDSAVYLCASSPRRGRAVDEQFFGPGTRLTVL.

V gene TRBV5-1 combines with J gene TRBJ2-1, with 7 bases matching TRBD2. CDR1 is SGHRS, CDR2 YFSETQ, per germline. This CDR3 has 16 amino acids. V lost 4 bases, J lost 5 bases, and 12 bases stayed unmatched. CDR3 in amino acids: CASSPYVAGLNNEQFF. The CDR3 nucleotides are TGCGCCAGCAGCCCTTATGTAGCGGGCCTAAACAATGAGCAGTTCTTC.

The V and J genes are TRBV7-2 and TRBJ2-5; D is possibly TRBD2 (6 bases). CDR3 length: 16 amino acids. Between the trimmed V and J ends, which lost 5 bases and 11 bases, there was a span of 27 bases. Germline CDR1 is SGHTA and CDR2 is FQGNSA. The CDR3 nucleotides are TGTGCCAGCAGCGAGGATCACGGGAGCACCTACAATGAGCAGTACTTC. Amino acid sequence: CASSEDHGSTYNEQYF. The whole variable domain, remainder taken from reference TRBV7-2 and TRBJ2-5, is GAGVSQSPSNKVTEKGKDVELRCDPISGHTALYWYRQSLGQGLEFLIYFQGNSAPDKSGLPSDRFSAERTGGSVSTLTIQRTQQEDSAVYLCASSEDHGSTYNEQYFGPGTRLLVL.

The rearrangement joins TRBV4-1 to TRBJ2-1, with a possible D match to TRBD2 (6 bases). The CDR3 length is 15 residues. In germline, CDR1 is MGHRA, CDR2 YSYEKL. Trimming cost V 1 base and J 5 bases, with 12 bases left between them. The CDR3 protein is CASSQALAHNNEQFF. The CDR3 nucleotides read TGCGCCAGCAGCCAAGCACTAGCCCATAACAATGAGCAGTTCTTC.

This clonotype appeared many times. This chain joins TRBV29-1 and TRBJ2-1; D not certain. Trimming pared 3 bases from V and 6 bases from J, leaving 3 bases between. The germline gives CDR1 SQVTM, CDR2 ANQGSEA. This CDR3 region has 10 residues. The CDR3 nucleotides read TGCAGCGTTGAGTCCAATGAGCAGTTCTTC. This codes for CSVESNEQFF.

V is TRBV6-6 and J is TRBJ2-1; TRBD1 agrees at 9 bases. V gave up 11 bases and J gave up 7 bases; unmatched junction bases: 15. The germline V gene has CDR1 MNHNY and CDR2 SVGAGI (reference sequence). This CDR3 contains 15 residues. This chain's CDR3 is CAGGSSGTGINEQFF. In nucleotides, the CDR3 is TGTGCCGGGGGGAGCTCGGGGACAGGGATAAATGAGCAGTTCTTC.

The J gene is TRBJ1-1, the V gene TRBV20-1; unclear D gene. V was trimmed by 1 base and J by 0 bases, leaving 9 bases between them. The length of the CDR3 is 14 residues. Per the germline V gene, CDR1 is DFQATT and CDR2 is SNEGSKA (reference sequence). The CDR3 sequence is CSARAWLVNTEAFF. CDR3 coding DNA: TGCAGTGCTAGAGCTTGGCTAGTGAACACTGAAGCTTTCTTT.